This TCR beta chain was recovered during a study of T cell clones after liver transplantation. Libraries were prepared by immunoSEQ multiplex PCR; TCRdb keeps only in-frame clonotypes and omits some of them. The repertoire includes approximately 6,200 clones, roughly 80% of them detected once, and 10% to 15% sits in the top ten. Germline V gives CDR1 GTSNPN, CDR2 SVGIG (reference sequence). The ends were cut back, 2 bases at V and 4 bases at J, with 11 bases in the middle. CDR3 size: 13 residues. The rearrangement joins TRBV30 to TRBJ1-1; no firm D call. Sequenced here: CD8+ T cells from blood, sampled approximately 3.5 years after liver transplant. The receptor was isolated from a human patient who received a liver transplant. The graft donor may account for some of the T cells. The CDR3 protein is CAWSPRRSTEAFF. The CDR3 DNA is TGTGCCTGGAGTCCTCGACGGTCCACTGAAGCTTTCTTT.